A single sample gave rise to the 22 T cell receptor beta chains below, sequenced in a study of PD-L1 blockade in urothelial cancer. Noted time point: pretreatment peripheral blood. TCRdb's table, derived via immunoSEQ multiplex PCR, lists solely in-frame clones and lacks some. The table lists 85,000 to 100,000 clones, more than 75% of them singletons. The specimen comprised PBMCs, sampled around atezolizumab (anti-PD-L1) treatment. Receptor source: a man aged 55 to 69 with urothelial cancer.

This clone was counted only a few times. The V and J genes are TRBV4-1 and TRBJ2-1; a possible D gene is TRBD1 (6 bases). Germline V gene lookup returns CDR1 MGHRA and CDR2 YSYEKL. Deletions cut 4 bases from V and 5 bases from J, with 15 bases between. This CDR3 has 15 amino acids. The CDR3 reads CASSRDWGPHNEQFF. The CDR3 coding sequence is TGCGCCAGCAGCCGAGATTGGGGGCCCCACAATGAGCAGTTCTTC.

The chain employs TRBV28 and TRBJ1-5, with TRBD1 identical over 10 bases. Germline V lookup: CDR1 MDHEN, CDR2 SYDVKM. Losses at the gene ends were 2 bases for V and 4 bases for J; bases not matched to a gene: 17. The CDR3 loop spans 20 amino acids. The CDR3 bases are TGTGCCAGCAGTTTAAAGCGGACAGGGGGTGGCCGGAGACCAAATCAGCCCCAGCATTTT. It encodes CASSLKRTGGGRRPNQPQHF. The whole variable domain, filled in from reference TRBV28 and TRBJ1-5, reads DVKVTQSSRYLVKRTGEKVFLECVQDMDHENMFWYRQDPGLGLRLIYFSYDVKMKEKGDIPEGYSVSREKKERFSLILESASTNQTSMYLCASSLKRTGGGRRPNQPQHFGDGTRLSIL.

The rearrangement joins TRBV7-2 to TRBJ2-1, with D perhaps TRBD1 (5 bases). This CDR3 spans 14 amino acids. Germline V CDR1 and CDR2: SGHTA, FQGNSA. Trimming stripped 5 bases from V and 3 bases from J, with 11 bases between. CDR3 amino acids: CASSARQIYNEQFF. CDR3 DNA: TGTGCCAGCAGCGCCAGACAGATCTACAATGAGCAGTTCTTC.

The V gene is TRBV19, the J gene TRBJ2-4, with a tentative D call TRBD2 (6 bases). With 7 bases removed from V and 0 bases from J, the gap between germline ends came to 13 bases. The germline V gene has CDR1 LNHDA and CDR2 SQIVND (reference sequence). The CDR3 length is 15 residues. The CDR3 loop is CASNTPGLAKNIQYF. Written as DNA, the CDR3 is TGTGCCAGTAATACACCGGGACTAGCCAAAAACATTCAGTACTTC.

V gene TRBV27 combines with J gene TRBJ2-7, with 13 bases identical to TRBD2. Unmatched junction bases numbered 6, after V lost 3 bases and J lost 4 bases. Germline CDR1 MNHEY, CDR2 SMNVEV (reference sequence). The CDR3 consists of 16 residues. The CDR3 here is CASSFSGTSGVYEQYF. CDR3 nucleotide sequence: TGTGCCAGCAGTTTCTCCGGGACTAGCGGGGTTTACGAGCAGTACTTC.

V gene TRBV30 combines with J gene TRBJ1-2; 9 bases fit TRBD1. V trimming: 2 bases; J trimming: 7 bases; junction bases outside the gene matches: 5. The germline V gene has CDR1 GTSNPN and CDR2 SVGIG (reference sequence). The CDR3 runs to 13 residues. The CDR3 protein is CAWSQQGAGGYTF. CDR3 coding DNA: TGTGCCTGGAGTCAACAGGGGGCGGGTGGCTACACCTTC.

The chain combines TRBV5-4 with TRBJ2-1; perhaps TRBD2 as D (5 bases). CDR3 length: 12 amino acids. V was cut by 1 base and J by 10 bases, with 9 bases left in between. Germline V gene sequence: CDR1 SGHNT, CDR2 YYREEE (reference sequence). In nucleotides, the CDR3 is TGTGCCAGCAGCTTGTTAGCGCGGGAGCAGTTCTTC. This gives the protein CASSLLAREQFF.

The V and J genes are TRBV7-7 and TRBJ2-7; D ambiguous. CDR1 SSHAT and CDR2 FNYEAQ come from the germline V gene (reference sequence). The length of the CDR3 is 13 residues. Trimming removed 5 bases from V and 6 bases from J, with 14 bases in between. The CDR3 sequence: CASSPLELSEQYF. The CDR3 DNA reads TGTGCCAGCAGCCCTCTGGAGCTGAGCGAGCAGTACTTC.

V usage is TRBV5-4 and J usage is TRBJ2-3, with D possibly TRBD1 on 5 matching bases. Looked up from germline, CDR1 is SGHNT and CDR2 is YYREEE (reference sequence). The CDR3 consists of 14 residues. V dropped 0 bases and J dropped 3 bases, with 8 bases sitting between them. The CDR3 protein is CASSLDQGTDTQYF. CDR3 DNA: TGTGCCAGCAGCTTGGATCAGGGAACAGATACGCAGTATTTT.

This chain joins TRBV27 and TRBJ2-1; possibly TRBD2 for D (5 bases). The ends were cut back, 3 bases at V and 3 bases at J, with 12 bases in the middle. This CDR3 is 15 amino acids long. CDR1 and CDR2 (germline): MNHEY, SMNVEV (reference sequence). In nucleotides, the CDR3 is TGTGCCAGCAGTTTGGAGCGGAGGTTCTACAATGAGCAGTTCTTC. Translation: CASSLERRFYNEQFF.

The V call is TRBV14, the J call TRBJ1-1; 10 bases agree with TRBD1. Germline V CDR1 and CDR2: SGHDN, FVKESK. V was clipped by 2 bases and J by 5 bases; unmatched bases: 5. This CDR3 is built from 15 residues. The CDR3 loop is CASSQQGQGGTEAFF. As DNA, the CDR3 is TGTGCCAGCAGCCAACAAGGACAGGGGGGAACTGAAGCTTTCTTT.

The chain is built from TRBV4-3 and TRBJ2-7; 7 nucleotides match TRBD1. The CDR3 sequence is 16 residues long. Germline V gene lookup returns CDR1 LGHNA and CDR2 YSLEER. The J segment lost 4 bases and the V segment lost 1 base, leaving 10 bases of the junction unmatched. The CDR3: CASSQVQGESWYEQYF. The CDR3 DNA reads TGCGCCAGCAGCCAAGTCCAGGGGGAGTCGTGGTACGAGCAGTACTTC.

This chain uses TRBV11-3 with TRBJ2-1, with D unresolved. The CDR3 runs to 15 residues. Germline V gene data show CDR1 as SGHNT and CDR2 as YENEEA. V lost 0 bases, J lost 0 bases, and 6 bases lay in between. CDR3 in amino acids: CASSLEGSSYNEQFF. CDR3 nucleotides: TGTGCCAGCAGCTTAGAGGGCTCCTCCTACAATGAGCAGTTCTTC.

V and J are TRBV18 and TRBJ1-3; possibly TRBD1 for D (5 bases). V lost 6 bases to trimming and J lost 0 bases, with 15 bases between them. The CDR3 sequence is 16 residues long. Germline values: CDR1 KGHSH, CDR2 LQKENI. CDR3 sequence: CASSREQAFSGNTIYF. DNA of the CDR3: TGTGCCAGCTCCCGTGAACAGGCGTTCTCTGGAAACACCATATATTTT.

The chain combines TRBV28 with TRBJ2-5, with 10 bases matching TRBD1. CDR3 length equals 14 residues. J gave up 5 bases and V 5 bases, and 5 bases lay outside the gene matches. Germline assignment: CDR1 MDHEN and CDR2 SYDVKM. CDR3 loop: CASSRQGAPETQYF. CDR3 nucleotide sequence: TGTGCCAGCAGTAGACAGGGGGCTCCGGAGACCCAGTACTTC.

The V call is TRBV6-1, the J call TRBJ1-5; no definite D call. V was shortened by 2 bases and J by 5 bases, with 7 bases between the two germline ends. Germline CDR1 MNHNS, CDR2 SASEGT. The CDR3 runs 13 residues. CDR3 loop: CASSESGDQPQHF. CDR3 bases: TGTGCCAGCAGTGAATCGGGAGATCAGCCCCAGCATTTT.

The chain recombines TRBV19 with TRBJ2-6; possible D gene TRBD2, 5 bases. Germline V gene lookup returns CDR1 LNHDA and CDR2 SQIVND (reference sequence). This CDR3 spans 17 amino acids. V was shortened by 0 bases and J by 2 bases, with 11 bases between the two germline ends. CDR3: CASSIDYSGAGANVLTF. The CDR3 DNA reads TGTGCCAGTAGTATAGATTATTCCGGGGCTGGGGCCAACGTCCTGACTTTC.

The rearrangement links TRBV6-4 to TRBJ2-1; possibly TRBD2 for D (5 bases). CDR1 is MRHNA, CDR2 SNTAGT, per germline. The CDR3 totals 20 residues. The germline V and J ends were trimmed by 6 bases and 0 bases, with 27 bases remaining between them. CDR3 loop: CASRSRRAAIAPSSYNEQFF. The DNA for the CDR3 is TGTGCCAGCAGGAGCCGACGGGCGGCTATAGCGCCGAGCTCCTACAATGAGCAGTTCTTC.

V gene TRBV6-1 combines with J gene TRBJ1-1, with 7 bases that match TRBD1. This CDR3 has 14 amino acids. After removal of 6 bases from V and 4 bases from J, the junction contained 8 bases not matched to a gene. Germline CDR1 reads MNHNS; CDR2 reads SASEGT. CDR3 bases: TGTGCCAGCAGCCGACAGGGCTTGGGCACTGAAGCTTTCTTT. It yields the protein CASSRQGLGTEAFF.

The V call is TRBV18, the J call TRBJ1-5; 7 bases align to TRBD1. The CDR3 sequence is 15 residues long. Germline CDR1 is KGHSH and CDR2 is LQKENI. The junction had 4 bases not matched to a gene; V was cut back by 4 bases and J by 1 base. The chain's CDR3 is CASSHDRESNQPQHF. The CDR3, as DNA: TGTGCCAGCTCACACGACAGGGAAAGCAATCAGCCCCAGCATTTT.

The chain links TRBV11-3 to TRBJ1-6; possibly TRBD1 for D (5 bases). Germline loops: CDR1 SGHNT, CDR2 YENEEA. V was pared by 0 bases and J by 7 bases, with 10 bases between. This CDR3 comprises 15 residues. CDR3 sequence reads: CASSLERDGNSPLHF. CDR3 nucleotides: TGTGCCAGCAGCTTAGAGCGGGACGGGAATTCACCCCTCCACTTT.

J is TRBJ2-1 and V is TRBV30; no clear D gene. Germline CDR1 is GTSNPN and CDR2 is SVGIG (reference sequence). The CDR3 spans 16 residues. The V end was cut by 3 bases, the J end by 6 bases, with 21 bases between. CDR3 amino acids: CAWRSAHSGIGNEQFF. CDR3 nucleotides: TGTGCCTGGAGGTCGGCCCACTCGGGTATAGGCAATGAGCAGTTCTTC. Drawing the rest from reference TRBV30 and TRBJ2-1, the complete variable domain is SQTIHQWPATLVQPVGSPLSLECTVEGTSNPNLYWYRQAAGRGLQLLFYSVGIGQISSEVPQNLSASRPQDRQFILSSKKLLLSDSGFYLCAWRSAHSGIGNEQFFGPGTRLTVL.